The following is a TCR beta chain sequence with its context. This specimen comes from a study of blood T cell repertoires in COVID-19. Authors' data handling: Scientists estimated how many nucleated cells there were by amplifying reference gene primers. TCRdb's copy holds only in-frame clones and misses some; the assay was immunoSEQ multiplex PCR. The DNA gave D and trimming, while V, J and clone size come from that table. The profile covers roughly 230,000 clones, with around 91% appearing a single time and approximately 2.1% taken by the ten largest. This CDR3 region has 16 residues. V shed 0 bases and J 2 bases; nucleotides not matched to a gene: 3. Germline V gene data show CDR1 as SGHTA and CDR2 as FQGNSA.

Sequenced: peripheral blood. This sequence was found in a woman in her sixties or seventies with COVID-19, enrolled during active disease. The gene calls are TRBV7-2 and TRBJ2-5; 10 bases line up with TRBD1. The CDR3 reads CASSLAGTGVQETQYF. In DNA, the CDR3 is TGTGCCAGCAGCTTAGCAGGGACAGGGGTGCAAGAGACCCAGTACTTC.